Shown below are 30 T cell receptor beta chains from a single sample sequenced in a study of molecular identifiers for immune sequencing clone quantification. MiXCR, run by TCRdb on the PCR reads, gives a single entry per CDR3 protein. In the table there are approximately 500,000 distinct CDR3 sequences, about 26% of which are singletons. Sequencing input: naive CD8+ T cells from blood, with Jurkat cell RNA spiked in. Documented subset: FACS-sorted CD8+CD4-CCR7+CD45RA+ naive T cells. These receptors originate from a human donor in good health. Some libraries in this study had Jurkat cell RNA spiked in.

The CDR3 DNA reads as TGTGCCAGCAGCTTTACAGGGTTAGAGCAGTACTTC. Translated, it gives CASSFTGLEQYF. The chain is built from TRBV11-1 and TRBJ2-7; possibly TRBD1 for D (6 bases). V was pared by 3 bases and J by 7 bases, with 10 bases between. CDR3 length: 12 amino acids. Germline V gene lookup returns CDR1 SGHAT and CDR2 FQDESV (reference sequence).

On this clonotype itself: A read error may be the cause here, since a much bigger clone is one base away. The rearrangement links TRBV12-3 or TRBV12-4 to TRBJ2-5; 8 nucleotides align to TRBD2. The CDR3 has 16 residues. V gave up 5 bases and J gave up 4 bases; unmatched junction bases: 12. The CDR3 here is CASSAGTSPTRETQYF. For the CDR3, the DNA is TGTGCCAGCAGTGCTGGGACTAGTCCGACCCGAGAGACCCAGTACTTC.

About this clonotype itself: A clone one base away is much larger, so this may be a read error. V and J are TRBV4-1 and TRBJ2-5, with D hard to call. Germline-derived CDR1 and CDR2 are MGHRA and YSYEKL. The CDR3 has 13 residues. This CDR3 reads CVSSQDGAETQYF. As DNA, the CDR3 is TGCGTCAGCAGCCAAGACGGAGCAGAGACCCAGTACTTC.

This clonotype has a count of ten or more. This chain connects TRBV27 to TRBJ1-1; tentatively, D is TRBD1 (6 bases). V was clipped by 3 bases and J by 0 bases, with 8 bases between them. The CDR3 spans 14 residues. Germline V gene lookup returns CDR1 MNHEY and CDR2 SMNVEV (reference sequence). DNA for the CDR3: TGTGCCAGCAGTTTTGGGGGCATGAACACTGAAGCTTTCTTT. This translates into CASSFGGMNTEAFF.

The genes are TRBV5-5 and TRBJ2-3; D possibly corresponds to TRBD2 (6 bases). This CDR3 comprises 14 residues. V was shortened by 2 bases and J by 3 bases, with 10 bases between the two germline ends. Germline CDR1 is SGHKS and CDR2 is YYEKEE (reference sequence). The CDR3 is CASSFYGRTDTQYF. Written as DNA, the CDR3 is TGTGCCAGCAGCTTCTACGGGAGAACAGATACGCAGTATTTT.

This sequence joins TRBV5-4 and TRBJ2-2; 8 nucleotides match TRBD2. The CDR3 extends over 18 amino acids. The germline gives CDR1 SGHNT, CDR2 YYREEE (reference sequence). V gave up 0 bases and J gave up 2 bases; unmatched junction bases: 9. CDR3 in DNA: TGTGCCAGCAGCTTGGTTCCGGGACTAGAAATTAACACCGGGGAGCTGTTTTTT. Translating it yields CASSLVPGLEINTGELFF.

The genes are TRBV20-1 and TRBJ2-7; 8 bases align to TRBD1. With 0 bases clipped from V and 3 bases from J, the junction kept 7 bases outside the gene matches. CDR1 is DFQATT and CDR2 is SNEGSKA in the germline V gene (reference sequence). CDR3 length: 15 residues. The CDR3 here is CSARDPGQVIYEQYF. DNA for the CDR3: TGCAGTGCTAGAGATCCGGGACAGGTGATCTACGAGCAGTACTTC.

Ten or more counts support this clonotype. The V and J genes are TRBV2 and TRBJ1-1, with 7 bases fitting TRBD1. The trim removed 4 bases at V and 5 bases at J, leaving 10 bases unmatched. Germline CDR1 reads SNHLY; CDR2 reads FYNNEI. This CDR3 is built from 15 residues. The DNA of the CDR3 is TGTGCCAGCAGTGCCCTAACAGGGGAGTATACTGAAGCTTTCTTT. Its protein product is CASSALTGEYTEAFF.

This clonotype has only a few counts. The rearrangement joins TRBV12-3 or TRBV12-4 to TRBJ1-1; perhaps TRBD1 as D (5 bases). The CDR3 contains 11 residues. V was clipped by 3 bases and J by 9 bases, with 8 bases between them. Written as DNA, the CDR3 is TGTGCCAGCAGTTTTGGGGCTAAAGCTTTCTTT. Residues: CASSFGAKAFF.

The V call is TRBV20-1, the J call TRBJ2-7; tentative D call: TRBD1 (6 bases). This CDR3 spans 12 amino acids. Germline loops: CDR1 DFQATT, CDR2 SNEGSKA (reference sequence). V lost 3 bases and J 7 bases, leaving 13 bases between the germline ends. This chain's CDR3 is CSARDSLVEQYF. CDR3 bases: TGCAGTGCTAGGGACAGTCTGGTGGAGCAGTACTTC.

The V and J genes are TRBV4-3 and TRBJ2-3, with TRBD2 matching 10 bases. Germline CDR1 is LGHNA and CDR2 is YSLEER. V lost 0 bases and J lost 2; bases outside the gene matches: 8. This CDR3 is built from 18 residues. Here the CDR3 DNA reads TGCGCCAGCAGCCAAGATTGGATAGCGGGAGGTATCACAGATACGCAGTATTTT. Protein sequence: CASSQDWIAGGITDTQYF.

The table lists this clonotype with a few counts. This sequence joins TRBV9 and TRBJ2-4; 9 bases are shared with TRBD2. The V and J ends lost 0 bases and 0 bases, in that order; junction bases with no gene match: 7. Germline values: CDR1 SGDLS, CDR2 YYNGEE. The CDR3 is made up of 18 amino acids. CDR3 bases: TGTGCCAGCAGCGTAGGTGCTAGCGGGGTACTAGCCAAAAACATTCAGTACTTC. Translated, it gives CASSVGASGVLAKNIQYF.

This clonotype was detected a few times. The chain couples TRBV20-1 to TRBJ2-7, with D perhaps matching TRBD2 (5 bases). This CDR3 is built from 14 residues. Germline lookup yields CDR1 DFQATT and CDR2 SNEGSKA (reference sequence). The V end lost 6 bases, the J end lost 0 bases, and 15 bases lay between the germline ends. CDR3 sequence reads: CSASLQRDSYEQYF. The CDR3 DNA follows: TGCAGTGCCTCCCTCCAACGGGACTCCTACGAGCAGTACTTC.

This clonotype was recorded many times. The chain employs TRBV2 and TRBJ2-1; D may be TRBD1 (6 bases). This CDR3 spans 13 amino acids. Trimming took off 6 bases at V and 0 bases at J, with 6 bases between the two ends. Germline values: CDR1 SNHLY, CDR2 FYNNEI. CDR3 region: CASRDSSYNEQFF. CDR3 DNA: TGTGCCAGCAGGGACAGCTCCTACAATGAGCAGTTCTTC.

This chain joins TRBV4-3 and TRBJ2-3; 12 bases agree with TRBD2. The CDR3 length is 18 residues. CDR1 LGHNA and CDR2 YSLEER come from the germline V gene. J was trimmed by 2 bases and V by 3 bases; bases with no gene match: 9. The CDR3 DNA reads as TGCGCCAGCAGCCAGGCATTACTAGCGGGAGGTTTCACAGATACGCAGTATTTT. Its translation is CASSQALLAGGFTDTQYF.

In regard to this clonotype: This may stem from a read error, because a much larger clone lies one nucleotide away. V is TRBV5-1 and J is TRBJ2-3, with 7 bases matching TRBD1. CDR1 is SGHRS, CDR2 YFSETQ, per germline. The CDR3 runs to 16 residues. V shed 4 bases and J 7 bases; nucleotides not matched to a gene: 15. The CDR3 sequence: CASSIEPGQSLNTQYF. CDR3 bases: TGCGCCAGCAGCATTGAACCGGGACAGAGCTTAAATACGCAGTATTTT.

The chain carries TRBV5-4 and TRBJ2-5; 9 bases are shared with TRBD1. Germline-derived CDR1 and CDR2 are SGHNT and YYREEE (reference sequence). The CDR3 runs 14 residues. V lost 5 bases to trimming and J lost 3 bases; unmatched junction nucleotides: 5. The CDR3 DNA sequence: TGTGCCAGCAGGTACGGGGACAGGGAAGAGACCCAGTACTTC. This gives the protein CASRYGDREETQYF. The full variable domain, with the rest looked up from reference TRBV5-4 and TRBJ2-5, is ETGVTQSPTHLIKTRGQQVTLRCSSQSGHNTVSWYQQALGQGPQFIFQYYREEENGRGNFPPRFSGLQFPNYSSELNVNALELDDSALYLCASRYGDREETQYFGPGTRLLVL.

CDR3 nucleotides: TGCGCCAGCAGCCAAGAGTATCCGGCGGCCCACGAGCAGTACTTC. Its translation is CASSQEYPAAHEQYF. The chain has TRBV4-3 and TRBJ2-7; no definite D call. The CDR3 is 15 amino acids. Germline lookup yields CDR1 LGHNA and CDR2 YSLEER. Trimming removed 0 bases at V and 5 bases at J, with 14 bases between.

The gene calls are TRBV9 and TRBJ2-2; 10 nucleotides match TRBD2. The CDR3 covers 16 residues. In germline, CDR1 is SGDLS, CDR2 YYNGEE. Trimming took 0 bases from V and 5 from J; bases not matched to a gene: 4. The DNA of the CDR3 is TGTGCCAGCAGCGTAGGGGCTAGCGGGAGTACCGGGGAGCTGTTTTTT. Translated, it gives CASSVGASGSTGELFF.

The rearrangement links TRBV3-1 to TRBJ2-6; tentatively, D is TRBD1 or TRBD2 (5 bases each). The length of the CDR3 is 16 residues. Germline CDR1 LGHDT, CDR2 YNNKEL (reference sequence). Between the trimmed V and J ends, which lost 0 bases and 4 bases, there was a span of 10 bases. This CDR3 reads CASSQDYGAGANVLTF. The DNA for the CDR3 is TGTGCCAGCAGCCAAGATTACGGGGCCGGGGCCAACGTCCTGACTTTC.

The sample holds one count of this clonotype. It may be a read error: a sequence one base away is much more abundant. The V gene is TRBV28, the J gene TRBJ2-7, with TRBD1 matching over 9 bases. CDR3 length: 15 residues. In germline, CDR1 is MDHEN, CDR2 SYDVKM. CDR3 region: CAGSHRNRGPYEQYF. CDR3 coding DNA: TGTGCCGGCAGTCACCGCAACAGGGGGCCCTACGAGCAGTACTTC.

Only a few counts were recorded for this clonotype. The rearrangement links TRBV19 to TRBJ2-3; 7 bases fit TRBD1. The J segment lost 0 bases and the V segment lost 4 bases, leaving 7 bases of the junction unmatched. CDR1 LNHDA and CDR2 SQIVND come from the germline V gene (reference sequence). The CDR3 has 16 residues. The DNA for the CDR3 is TGTGCCAGTAGTAGAGGACAGGACCCTAGCACAGATACGCAGTATTTT. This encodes CASSRGQDPSTDTQYF.

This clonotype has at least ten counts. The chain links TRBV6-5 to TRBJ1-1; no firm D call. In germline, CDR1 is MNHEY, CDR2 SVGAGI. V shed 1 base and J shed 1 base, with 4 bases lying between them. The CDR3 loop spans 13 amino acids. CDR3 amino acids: CASSYYGNTEAFF. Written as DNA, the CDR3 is TGTGCCAGCAGTTACTACGGGAACACTGAAGCTTTCTTT.

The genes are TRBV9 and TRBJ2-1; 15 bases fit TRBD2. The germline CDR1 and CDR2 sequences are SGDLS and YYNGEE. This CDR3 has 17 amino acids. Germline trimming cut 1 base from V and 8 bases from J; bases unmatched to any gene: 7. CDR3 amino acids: CASSVRTSGRAGDEQFF. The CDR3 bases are TGTGCCAGCAGCGTAAGGACTAGCGGGAGGGCCGGGGATGAGCAGTTCTTC.

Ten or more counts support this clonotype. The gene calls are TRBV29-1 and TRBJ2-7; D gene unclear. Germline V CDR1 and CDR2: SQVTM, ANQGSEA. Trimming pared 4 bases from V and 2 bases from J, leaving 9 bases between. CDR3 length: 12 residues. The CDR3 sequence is CSVAGLTYEQYF. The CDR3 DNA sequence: TGCAGCGTTGCCGGGCTAACCTACGAGCAGTACTTC.

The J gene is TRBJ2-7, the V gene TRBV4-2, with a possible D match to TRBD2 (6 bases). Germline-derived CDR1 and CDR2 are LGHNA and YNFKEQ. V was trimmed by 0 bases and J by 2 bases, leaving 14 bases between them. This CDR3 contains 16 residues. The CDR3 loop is CASSQDSGTQAYEQYF. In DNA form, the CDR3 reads TGTGCCAGCAGCCAAGATTCGGGGACTCAAGCCTACGAGCAGTACTTC.

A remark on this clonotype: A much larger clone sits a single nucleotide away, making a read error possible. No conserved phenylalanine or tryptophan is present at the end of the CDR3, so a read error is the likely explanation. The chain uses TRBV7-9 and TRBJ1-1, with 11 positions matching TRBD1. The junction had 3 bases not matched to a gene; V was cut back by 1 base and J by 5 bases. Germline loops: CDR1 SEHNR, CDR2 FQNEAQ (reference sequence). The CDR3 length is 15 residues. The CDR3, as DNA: TGTGCCAGCAGCTTAGGGACAGGGGGCCGAACTGAAGCTTTCTAT. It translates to CASSLGTGGRTEAFY.

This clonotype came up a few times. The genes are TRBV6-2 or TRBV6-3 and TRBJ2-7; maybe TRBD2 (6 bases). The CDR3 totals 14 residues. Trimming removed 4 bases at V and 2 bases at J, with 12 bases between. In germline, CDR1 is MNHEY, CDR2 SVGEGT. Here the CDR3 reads CASSSSVFPYEQYF. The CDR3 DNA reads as TGTGCCAGCAGTTCTAGCGTATTCCCCTACGAGCAGTACTTC.

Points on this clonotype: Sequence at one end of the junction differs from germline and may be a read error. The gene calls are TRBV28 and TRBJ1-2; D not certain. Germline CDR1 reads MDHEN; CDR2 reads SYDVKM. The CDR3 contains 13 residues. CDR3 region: CASSPVRQSGNTF. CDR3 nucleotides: TGTGCCAGCAGTCCGGTCAGGCAGAGTGGCAACACCTTC.

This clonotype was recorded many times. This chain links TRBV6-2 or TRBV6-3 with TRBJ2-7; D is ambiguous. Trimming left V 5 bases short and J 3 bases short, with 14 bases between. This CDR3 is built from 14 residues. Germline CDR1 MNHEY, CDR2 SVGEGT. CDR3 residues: CASSDLGNFYEQYF. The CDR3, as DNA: TGTGCCAGCAGTGACCTGGGGAACTTCTACGAGCAGTACTTC.